The rows below give T cell receptor beta chains drawn from one sample of a study of CD8 T cells in ankylosing spondylitis. TCRdb re-analysed the 5' RACE reads in MiXCR, keeping a single row per CDR3 protein. The data show nearly 25,000 distinct CDR3 sequences, roughly a sixth seen once. Sequencing used blood. These receptors were obtained from a male donor with ankylosing spondylitis or in good health (not recorded which). Each CDR3 is given with its conserved first and last residue. A D gene is named only where the DNA matches it firmly. Clone size is not always given. Where it is, it says once, few, many or a class for expanded clones.

clone size | J gene | V gene | D gene | CDR3 protein | CDR3 DNA
many | TRBJ2-1 | TRBV4-1 | NA | CASSQGTNYNEQFF | TGCGCCAGCAGCCAAGGGACTAACTACAATGAGCAGTTCTTC
many | TRBJ1-3 | TRBV6-6 | NA | CASSRTLSGNTIYF | TGTGCCAGCAGCCGAACGCTCTCTGGAAACACCATATATTTT
NA | TRBJ2-5 | TRBV4-1 | NA | CPSSQGSDRVQETQYF | TGCCCCAGCAGCCAAGGAAGTGACAGAGTCCAAGAGACCCAGTACTTC
NA | TRBJ2-7 | TRBV9 | NA | CASSVGYGKRGTYEQYF | TGTGCCAGCAGCGTAGGTTACGGGAAAAGGGGTACCTACGAGCAGTACTTC
few | TRBJ2-7 | TRBV5-1 | NA | CASRRQSFEQYF | TGCGCCAGCAGACGACAGAGCTTCGAGCAGTACTTC
many | TRBJ1-1 | TRBV6-2/TRBV6-3 | NA | CASGPPEVVEAFF | TGTGCCAGCGGCCCACCCGAAGTGGTTGAAGCTTTCTTT
NA | TRBJ2-2 | TRBV11-3 | NA | CASSLVGDSGELFF | TGTGCCAGCAGCTTAGTCGGGGACTCCGGGGAGCTGTTTTTT
NA | TRBJ1-1 | TRBV2 | NA | CASRRVGENTEAFF | TGTGCCAGCAGGAGGGTGGGAGAGAACACTGAAGCTTTCTTT
many | TRBJ2-3 | TRBV15 | NA | CATSSYPPGTRPDTQYF | TGTGCCACCAGCAGCTACCCCCCCGGGACAAGACCAGATACGCAGTATTTT
few | TRBJ2-2 | TRBV4-3 | TRBD2 | CASSQGSSGLNTGELFF | TGCGCCAGCAGCCAAGGGTCTAGCGGTCTTAACACCGGGGAGCTGTTTTTT
many | TRBJ2-5 | TRBV7-2 | NA | CASSQIGRGTETQYF | TGTGCCAGCAGCCAAATCGGACGGGGAACAGAGACCCAGTACTTC
NA | TRBJ2-5 | TRBV7-1 | TRBD2 | CASSLRTSGETQYF | TGTGCCAGCAGCCTCAGGACTAGCGGGGAGACCCAGTACTTC
NA | TRBJ1-6 | TRBV24-1 | NA | CATSDGNSPLHF | TGTGCCACCAGTGATGGAAATTCACCCCTCCACTTT
many | TRBJ2-2 | TRBV12-3/TRBV12-4 | TRBD2 | CASRTSGENGELFF | TGTGCCAGCAGGACTAGCGGAGAAAACGGGGAGCTGTTTTTT
NA | TRBJ2-1 | TRBV6-6 | NA | CASSFRGGAGNNEQFF | TGTGCCAGCAGTTTTAGGGGGGGCGCGGGGAACAATGAGCAGTTCTTC
many | TRBJ2-7 | TRBV20-1 | NA | CSGSGSSYEQYF | TGCAGTGGGTCAGGGAGCTCCTACGAGCAGTACTTC
NA | TRBJ2-1 | TRBV9 | NA | CASSGDSNEQFF | TGTGCCAGCAGCGGTGACAGCAATGAGCAGTTCTTC
few | TRBJ2-4 | TRBV7-2 | NA | CASRRGTADKNIQYF | TGTGCCAGCAGACGAGGGACGGCGGACAAAAACATTCAGTACTTC